The sequence of this TCR beta chain was determined in a study of blood T cell repertoires in COVID-19. About the research overall: Sites in the United States, Italy and Spain provided acute and convalescent COVID-19 samples.

This CDR3 spans 16 amino acids. The germline V gene encodes CDR1 SGHTA and CDR2 FQGNSA. V lost 2 bases and J 0 bases, leaving 11 bases between the germline ends. Study processing details: Nucleated cell number was recorded as an estimate derived from reference gene primer amplification. Data came from immunoSEQ multiplex PCR; TCRdb stores just in-frame clones and leaves some out. Clonal size and the V and J genes are those of that table, whereas D and trimming came from the DNA. Among approximately 190,000 clones listed, 75% to 95% were seen once. This chain uses TRBV7-2 with TRBJ1-3, with TRBD1 as a possible D gene (6 bases). This TCR derives from a man in his forties or fifties with acute or convalescent COVID-19. The sequencing sample was made of peripheral blood. The DNA for the CDR3 is TGTGCCAGCAGCTTACAACAGGGCCCCTCTGGAAACACCATATATTTT. Amino acid sequence: CASSLQQGPSGNTIYF.